The 21 T cell receptor beta chains below were found in one sample sequenced in a study of PD-L1 blockade in urothelial cancer. Profiled with immunoSEQ multiplex PCR; TCRdb holds only in-frame clones, not every one. The table has approximately 100,000 clones, 70% to 85% seen once. The material sequenced was PBMCs, taken around atezolizumab (anti-PD-L1) treatment. The source of these receptors is a man aged 50 to 59 with urothelial cancer.

The chain joins TRBV5-1 to TRBJ1-2; D may be TRBD1 (6 bases). The germline CDR1 and CDR2 sequences are SGHRS and YFSETQ. The V end lost 4 bases, the J end lost 4 bases, and 14 bases lay between the germline ends. This CDR3 has 14 amino acids. CDR3 amino acids: CASSLMDSSYGYTF. The CDR3, as DNA: TGCGCCAGCAGCCTAATGGACAGTAGCTATGGCTACACCTTC.

Only a few counts were recorded for this clone. The chain combines TRBV14 with TRBJ2-1; maybe TRBD2 (6 bases). With 0 bases removed from V and 4 bases from J, the gap between germline ends came to 10 bases. There are 15 residues in the CDR3. Germline V gene data show CDR1 as SGHDN and CDR2 as FVKESK. Written as DNA, the CDR3 is TGTGCCAGCAGCCAAGATAGCGGTAGTTACAATGAGCAGTTCTTC. It is translated as CASSQDSGSYNEQFF.

V and J are TRBV28 and TRBJ1-5, with 8 bases aligning to TRBD1. The ends lost 4 bases at V and 3 bases at J; junction bases unmatched: 5. This CDR3 region has 15 residues. From germline, CDR1 is MDHEN and CDR2 SYDVKM. CDR3 region: CASSSRQGFNQPQHF. The CDR3 nucleotides read TGTGCCAGCAGTTCCAGACAGGGGTTCAATCAGCCCCAGCATTTT.

The chain joins TRBV7-3 to TRBJ2-1, with TRBD1 matching over 8 bases. The CDR3 covers 15 residues. The germline gives CDR1 SGHTA, CDR2 FQGTGA. J lost 1 base, V lost 6 bases, and 5 bases had no gene match. CDR3 residues: CASSSTGGSYNEQFF. The CDR3 DNA sequence: TGTGCCAGCAGTTCTACAGGGGGTTCCTACAATGAGCAGTTCTTC.

The V and J genes are TRBV5-4 and TRBJ2-1; D possibly corresponds to TRBD2 (5 bases). Germline assignment: CDR1 SGHNT and CDR2 YYREEE (reference sequence). This CDR3 is 13 amino acids long. V lost 0 bases and J lost 8, with 9 bases in between. The CDR3: CASSLGTPHEQFF. CDR3 in DNA: TGTGCCAGCAGCTTGGGGACTCCCCATGAGCAGTTCTTC.

This clone was observed a single time. This chain connects TRBV27 to TRBJ2-1, with 12 bases lining up with TRBD2. The V gene end was trimmed by 2 bases and the J gene end by 9 bases; junction bases not matched to a gene: 8. The germline CDR1 and CDR2 sequences are MNHEY and SMNVEV (reference sequence). The CDR3 is 16 residues long. In DNA, the CDR3 is TGTGCCAGCAGTTTAGAGGGGACTAGCGGGTGGGGTGAGCAGTTCTTC. Translating gives CASSLEGTSGWGEQFF.

The V call is TRBV28, the J call TRBJ1-2; D remains unclear. The V gene lost 2 bases and the J gene lost 4 bases, with 14 bases spanning the gap. This CDR3 contains 15 residues. Germline loops: CDR1 MDHEN, CDR2 SYDVKM. The chain's CDR3 is CASSLSIAMVYGYTF. The CDR3 coding sequence is TGTGCCAGCAGTTTAAGCATCGCGATGGTCTATGGCTACACCTTC.

This clone came up a few times. The chain uses TRBV21-1 and TRBJ2-3; the D segment call TRBD1 is taken from the table without a DNA check. TRBV21-1 is given as a pseudogene. The CDR3 spans 15 residues. The CDR3 loop is CASSSDRPSTDTQYF. The CDR3, as DNA: TGTGCCAGCAGTTCGGACAGGCCCTCCACAGATACGCAGTATTTT.

The V gene is TRBV4-1, the J gene TRBJ2-3; 11 bases are shared with TRBD1. CDR3 length: 17 residues. CDR1 MGHRA and CDR2 YSYEKL come from the germline V gene. The V gene end was trimmed by 4 bases and the J gene end by 4 bases; junction bases not matched to a gene: 10. The CDR3 region is CASSPQWGTGGPDTQYF. CDR3 DNA: TGCGCCAGCAGCCCGCAATGGGGGACAGGGGGTCCAGATACGCAGTATTTT.

The chain combines TRBV25-1 with TRBJ1-2, with 7 bases matching TRBD1. The CDR3 is 12 amino acids. The germline V gene has CDR1 MGHDK and CDR2 SYGVNS. V shed 7 bases, J shed 4 bases, and the junction held 3 bases outside the gene matches. The CDR3 nucleotides are TGTGCCAGCATGGACAGGTTCTATGGCTACACCTTC. It translates to CASMDRFYGYTF.

This clone was observed a few times. The chain joins TRBV7-9 to TRBJ2-7; D unclear. V was pared by 2 bases and J by 4 bases, with 6 bases between. The CDR3 totals 12 residues. Germline V CDR1 and CDR2: SEHNR, FQNEAQ (reference sequence). The CDR3, as DNA: TGTGCCAGCAGCTTAACACAGTACGAGCAGTACTTC. Amino acid sequence: CASSLTQYEQYF.

This chain uses TRBV5-1 with TRBJ2-3, with 11 bases fitting TRBD2. With V trimmed by 4 bases and J by 2 bases, 12 bases remained unmatched. Looked up from germline, CDR1 is SGHRS and CDR2 is YFSETQ. The CDR3 is 18 residues long. CDR3 sequence: CASSPGTSGGGHTDTQYF. The CDR3 region has the DNA TGCGCCAGCAGCCCCGGGACTAGCGGAGGGGGGCACACAGATACGCAGTATTTT.

This sequence joins TRBV6-1 and TRBJ2-3; TRBD2 might be the D (6 bases). The CDR3 sequence is 15 residues long. Trimming stripped 4 bases from V and 1 base from J, with 12 bases between. Per germline, CDR1 MNHNS and CDR2 SASEGT. The CDR3 loop is CASSVLASGTDTQYF. The CDR3 DNA reads TGTGCCAGCAGTGTCCTGGCTAGCGGCACAGATACGCAGTATTTT.

This chain connects TRBV28 to TRBJ2-7; 7 nucleotides match TRBD1. The CDR3 runs 15 residues. V lost 7 bases and J lost 1; bases outside the gene matches: 10. Germline V gives CDR1 MDHEN, CDR2 SYDVKM. This CDR3 reads CASTSSDRLSYEQYF. Here the CDR3 DNA reads TGTGCCAGCACATCGTCGGACAGGCTATCCTACGAGCAGTACTTC.

This clone was detected a few times. V gene TRBV19 combines with J gene TRBJ1-3; tentatively, D is TRBD1 (6 bases). Trimming shortened V by 6 bases and J by 0 bases, and 12 bases separated the two germline ends. Germline CDR1 and CDR2: LNHDA and SQIVND (reference sequence). CDR3 length: 15 amino acids. The CDR3 DNA is TGTGCCAGTAGGGCCGACAGGATCTCTGGAAACACCATATATTTT. It encodes CASRADRISGNTIYF.

The chain is built from TRBV5-1 and TRBJ2-3, with D perhaps TRBD1 (6 bases). V lost 2 bases, J lost 6 bases, and 10 bases lay in between. The CDR3 sequence is 13 residues long. The germline gives CDR1 SGHRS, CDR2 YFSETQ. In nucleotides, the CDR3 is TGCGCCAGCAGCTTCTTGGGGGCGGATACGCAGTATTTT. Amino acids: CASSFLGADTQYF.

The CDR3 sequence: CASSIGGGRRADTQYF. The CDR3 DNA sequence: TGTGCCAGTAGTATAGGGGGGGGGCGTCGGGCAGATACGCAGTATTTT. The V call is TRBV19, the J call TRBJ2-3; D possibly corresponds to TRBD2 (7 bases). Per the germline V gene, CDR1 is LNHDA and CDR2 is SQIVND (reference sequence). Trimming removed 1 base at V and 4 bases at J, with 15 bases between. CDR3 size: 16 residues.

This clone showed up just a few times. V gene TRBV4-2 combines with J gene TRBJ2-1, with 11 bases identical to TRBD2. In germline, CDR1 is LGHNA, CDR2 YNFKEQ. This CDR3 has 15 amino acids. V trimming: 8 bases; J trimming: 5 bases; junction bases outside the gene matches: 8. The CDR3, as DNA: TGTGCCAGCCATCCCCTAGCGGGAGGCCACAATGAGCAGTTCTTC. Translating gives CASHPLAGGHNEQFF.

V and J are TRBV5-4 and TRBJ2-3; 8 bases are a match to TRBD2. Germline V lookup: CDR1 SGHNT, CDR2 YYREEE (reference sequence). With 7 bases clipped from V and 6 bases from J, the junction kept 7 bases outside the gene matches. The CDR3 contains 13 residues. The DNA for the CDR3 is TGTGCCAGCGCCGGGACTAGGGGGGATACGCAGTATTTT. Translation gives CASAGTRGDTQYF.

This clone was detected only a few times. The chain combines TRBV2 with TRBJ1-1; no clear D. CDR1 is SNHLY and CDR2 is FYNNEI in the germline V gene. This CDR3 spans 14 amino acids. Trimming shortened V by 9 bases and J by 0 bases, and 14 bases separated the two germline ends. The CDR3 reads CASSQQLMNTEAFF. The CDR3, as DNA: TGTGCCAGTTCTCAACAGCTCATGAACACTGAAGCTTTCTTT.

The chain carries TRBV27 and TRBJ1-6; D might be TRBD1 (6 bases). Trimming pared 0 bases from V and 0 bases from J, leaving 9 bases between. The CDR3 has 17 amino acids. CDR1 MNHEY and CDR2 SMNVEV come from the germline V gene (reference sequence). For the CDR3, the DNA is TGTGCCAGCAGTTTATCGGGGGGGCGCTCCTATAATTCACCCCTCCACTTT. Translating gives CASSLSGGRSYNSPLHF.